Listed below are T cell receptor beta chains from one sample, sequenced in a study of shared clonotypes between healthy human individuals. The assay was immunoSEQ multiplex PCR, and TCRdb's table has in-frame clones only and misses some. Among over a million clones, over 95% were seen once, and the ten largest hold more than 0.9%. Source material: naive CD4+ T cells sorted from blood. These receptors all stem from a young man in good health. Each CDR3 is given with its conserved first and last residue. A D gene is named only where the DNA matches it firmly. For some rows the clone size is stated as once, few or many, or as a class when expanded; others skip it.

j_gene	abundance	d_gene	v_gene	CDR3nt	CDR3aa
TRBJ1-5	.	TRBD1	TRBV18	TGTGCCAGCTCACTCTCCAGGACAGGGTTAGGTCAGCCCCAGCATTTT	CASSLSRTGLGQPQHF
TRBJ2-7	.	.	TRBV18	TGTGCCAGCTCATCCAGGGGTGGCCTTTACGAGCAGTACTTC	CASSSRGGLYEQYF
TRBJ2-7	.	.	TRBV7-8	TGTGCCAGCAGCTACCAGGGGATTGTTGCCTACGAGCAGTACTTC	CASSYQGIVAYEQYF
TRBJ2-3	.	TRBD2	TRBV5-1	TGCGCCAGCAGCTTGGCAAGGACTAGCGGGAGAGGGGCAGATACGCAGTATTTT	CASSLARTSGRGADTQYF
TRBJ1-2	.	TRBD1	TRBV5-6	TGTGCCAGCAGCCCGGACAGGGGTAACTATGGCTACACCTTC	CASSPDRGNYGYTF
TRBJ1-1	once	.	TRBV10-1	TGCGCCAGCAGTGAGTCGGGGAAGTCGACTTATGAAGCTTTCTTT	CASSESGKSTYEAFF
TRBJ2-5	.	.	TRBV14	TGTGCCAGCAGCCAAGTTGCGTGGTACCAAGAGACCCAGTACTTC	CASSQVAWYQETQYF
TRBJ2-1	.	TRBD2	TRBV7-2	TGTGCCAGCAGCTTAGTGGGAACTAGCGGGACGAATGAGCAGTTCTTC	CASSLVGTSGTNEQFF
TRBJ2-6	.	.	TRBV5-1	TGCGCCAGCAGCGAAGGACCGATCTCTGGGGCCAACGTCCTGACTTTC	CASSEGPISGANVLTF
TRBJ2-1	.	TRBD1	TRBV19	TGTGCCAGTACCTTGGGACAGGCCAATGAGCAGTTCTTC	CASTLGQANEQFF